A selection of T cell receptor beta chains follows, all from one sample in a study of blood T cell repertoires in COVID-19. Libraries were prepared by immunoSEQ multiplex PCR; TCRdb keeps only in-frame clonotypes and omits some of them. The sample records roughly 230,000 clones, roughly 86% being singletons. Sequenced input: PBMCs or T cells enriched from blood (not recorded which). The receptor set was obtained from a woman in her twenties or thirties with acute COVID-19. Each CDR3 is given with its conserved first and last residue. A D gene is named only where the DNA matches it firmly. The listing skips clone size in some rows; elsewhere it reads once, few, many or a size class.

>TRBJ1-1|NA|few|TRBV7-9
TGTGCCAGCAGCATACAGGAGAACACTGAAGCTTTCTTT
CASSIQENTEAFF
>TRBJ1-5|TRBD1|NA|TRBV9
TGTGCCAGCAGCGCGTTAGGACAGGGAGGTCAGCCCCAGCATTTT
CASSALGQGGQPQHF
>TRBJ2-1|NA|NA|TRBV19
TGTGCCAGTAGTATAGATCGGGGAAGACCCTATGAGCAGTTCTTC
CASSIDRGRPYEQFF
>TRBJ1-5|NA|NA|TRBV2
TGTGCCAGCAGTGAATGGAGGGAGATGGGCAATCAGCCCCAGCATTTT
CASSEWREMGNQPQHF
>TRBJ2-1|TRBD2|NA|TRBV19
TGTGCCAGTAGTCCCGGGACTAGCGGCCCTCACCACAATGAGCAGTTCTTC
CASSPGTSGPHHNEQFF
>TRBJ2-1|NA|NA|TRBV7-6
TGTGCCAGCAGCTTAGGGGCTAGCATGAATGAGCAGTTCTTC
CASSLGASMNEQFF
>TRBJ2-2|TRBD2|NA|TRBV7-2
TGTGCCAGCAATGGGGGGGTCTTCCCCGGGGAGCTGTTTTTT
CASNGGVFPGELFF
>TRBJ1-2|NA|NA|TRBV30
TGTGCCTGGAGTGCCAACTGGTACACCTTC
CAWSANWYTF
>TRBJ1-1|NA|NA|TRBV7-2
TGTGCCAGCAGCTTAGGGGGTTCAGGCGGGGCTTTCTTT
CASSLGGSGGAFF
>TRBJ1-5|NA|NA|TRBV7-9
TGTGCCAGCAGCACCCACAGTGATAGCAATCAGCCCCAGCATTTT
CASSTHSDSNQPQHF
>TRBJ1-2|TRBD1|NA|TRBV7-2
TGTGCCAGCAGCTTAGCGACAGGGGACTATGGCTACACCTTC
CASSLATGDYGYTF
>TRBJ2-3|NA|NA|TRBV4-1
TGCGCCAGCAGCCAAGAGGGCGCAGGGAGCACAGATACGCAGTATTTT
CASSQEGAGSTDTQYF
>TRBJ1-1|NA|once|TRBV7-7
TGTGCCAGCAGCTTAGGACAGAACACTGAAGCTTTCTTT
CASSLGQNTEAFF
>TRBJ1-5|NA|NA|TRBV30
TGTGCCTGGAGTGTACTTGGGGGCAGTCAGCCCCAGCATTTT
CAWSVLGGSQPQHF
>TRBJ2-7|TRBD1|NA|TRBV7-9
TGTGCCAGCAGCTCGACGGACAGGGTTTACGAGCAGTACTTC
CASSSTDRVYEQYF
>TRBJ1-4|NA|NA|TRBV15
TGTGCCACCAGCAGAGATCTGATAGGGGGTTCAAGCAACGAAAAACTGTTTTTT
CATSRDLIGGSSNEKLFF
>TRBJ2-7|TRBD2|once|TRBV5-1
TGCGCCAGCAGCTTGGTAATTAGCGGGGGGGCGGCCTACGAGCAGTACTTC
CASSLVISGGAAYEQYF
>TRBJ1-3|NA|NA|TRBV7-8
TGTGCCAGCAGCCCGGTAGGGACTTTCTCTGGAAACACCATATATTTT
CASSPVGTFSGNTIYF
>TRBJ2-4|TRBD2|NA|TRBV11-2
TGTGCCAGCAGCTTAGGGCGGGGGGGCGGTTTTGACATTCAGTACTTC
CASSLGRGGGFDIQYF
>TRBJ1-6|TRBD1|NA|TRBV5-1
TGCGCCAGCAGCGACCGACAGGGGAGCTCCTATAATTCACCCCTCCACTTT
CASSDRQGSSYNSPLHF
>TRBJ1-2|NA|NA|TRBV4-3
TGCGCCAGCAGCTCCCAGGGCAGGGAAATCCCTGGCTACACCTTC
CASSSQGREIPGYTF
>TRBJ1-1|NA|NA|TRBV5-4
TGTGCCAGCAGCTTTCGTAGCGTTTCCGCTGAAGCTTTCTTT
CASSFRSVSAEAFF
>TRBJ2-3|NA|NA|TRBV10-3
TGTGCCATCAGTGAGCACAGGGATACGCAGTATTTT
CAISEHRDTQYF
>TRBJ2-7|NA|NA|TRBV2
TGTGGGGGGGGCTACTCCTACGAGCAGTACTTC
CGGGYSYEQYF
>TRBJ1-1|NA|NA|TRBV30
TGTGCCTGGGACAGAGAGAACACTGAAGCTTTCTTT
CAWDRENTEAFF
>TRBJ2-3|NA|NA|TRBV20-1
TGCAGTGCCCAGGGCACAGATACGCAGTATTTT
CSAQGTDTQYF
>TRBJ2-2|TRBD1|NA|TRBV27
TGTGCCAGCAGTTGGACAGGGTTGACCGGGGAGCTGTTTTTT
CASSWTGLTGELFF
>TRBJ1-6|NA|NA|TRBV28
TGTGCCAGCAGTTTAGCTCTCCGGGGGGATGATAATTCACCCCTCCACTTT
CASSLALRGDDNSPLHF
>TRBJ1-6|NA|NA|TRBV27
TGTGCCAGCAGGGCCCCGGGGAATTCACCCCTCCACTTT
CASRAPGNSPLHF
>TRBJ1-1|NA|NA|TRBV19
TGTGCCAGTAGGGACGCTCAGGGTATGGCAACTGAAGCTTTCTTT
CASRDAQGMATEAFF
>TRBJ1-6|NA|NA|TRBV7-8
TGTGCCAGCAGCCCCCGACAGCCTATTAATTCACCCCTCCACTTT
CASSPRQPINSPLHF
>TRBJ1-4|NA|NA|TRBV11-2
TGTGCCAGCAGCCCCCCCGCTAATGAAAAACTGTTTTTT
CASSPPANEKLFF
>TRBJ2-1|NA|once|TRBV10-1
TGCGCCAGCAGTGAGACGCGGGGTACATACAATGAGCAGTTCTTC
CASSETRGTYNEQFF
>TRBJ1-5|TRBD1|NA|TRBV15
TGTGCCACCAGCAGAGATGGGACAGGCAATCAGCCCCAGCATTTT
CATSRDGTGNQPQHF
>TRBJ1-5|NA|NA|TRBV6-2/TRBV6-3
TGTGCCAGCAGCAGGGACACCTCGAACCAGCCCCAGCATTTT
CASSRDTSNQPQHF
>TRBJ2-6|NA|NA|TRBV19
TGTGCCAGTAGTTCGGGACACTTCTCTGGGGCCAACGTCCTGACTTTC
CASSSGHFSGANVLTF
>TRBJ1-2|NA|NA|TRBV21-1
TGTGCCAGCACCTCCAGCTATGGCTACACCTTC
CASTSSYGYTF
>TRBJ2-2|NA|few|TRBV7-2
TGTGCCAGCGGGGCGGATGCGAACACCGGGGAGCTGTTTTTT
CASGADANTGELFF
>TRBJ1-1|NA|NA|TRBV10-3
TGTGCCATCAGTGAGACGGGGGGCCATGAAGCTTTCTTT
CAISETGGHEAFF
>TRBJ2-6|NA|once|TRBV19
TGTGCCAGTAGTCCACGCAGGGTGTCCGGGGCCAACGTCCTGACTTTC
CASSPRRVSGANVLTF